These 6 T cell receptor beta chains share one sample of origin, sequenced in a study of early T cells in non-severe SARS-CoV-2 infection. Using its own MiXCR run on the 5' RACE reads, TCRdb lists one record per CDR3 protein. Of roughly 53,000 distinct CDR3 sequences listed, 9% to 15% were seen once; the top ten hold approximately 2.5%. The sample here was whole blood, taken at baseline. The receptors derive from an adult who was a healthcare worker with PCR-confirmed SARS-CoV-2 infection or an uninfected control (not recorded which).

This clonotype was detected many times. The chain joins TRBV11-2 to TRBJ1-2, with 11 positions matching TRBD1. In germline, CDR1 is SGHAT, CDR2 FQNNGV. V trimming: 3 bases; J trimming: 6 bases; junction bases outside the gene matches: 0. The CDR3 totals 13 residues. The CDR3 is CASSLDRGHGYTF. The DNA of the CDR3 is TGTGCCAGCAGCTTGGACAGGGGGCATGGCTACACCTTC.

This clonotype was seen only once. The chain is built from TRBV3-1 and TRBJ1-1; a possible D gene is TRBD1 (5 bases). Looked up from germline, CDR1 is LGHDT and CDR2 is YNNKEL (reference sequence). The CDR3 is 13 residues long. Trimming pared 4 bases from V and 7 bases from J, leaving 13 bases between. CDR3 residues: CASSPQGDGEAFF. In DNA form, the CDR3 reads TGTGCCAGCAGCCCACAAGGGGACGGTGAAGCTTTCTTT.

This chain uses TRBV11-2 with TRBJ1-6, with D possibly TRBD1 on 6 matching bases. V was trimmed by 5 bases and J by 4 bases, leaving 12 bases between them. Germline V CDR1 and CDR2: SGHAT, FQNNGV. The CDR3 consists of 15 residues. CDR3 nucleotide sequence: TGTGCCAGCAGCCGGGACACCGGATATAATTCACCCCTCCACTTT. Translated, it gives CASSRDTGYNSPLHF.

The genes are TRBV15 and TRBJ2-2, with 7 bases that match TRBD1. Trimming took 1 base from V and 5 from J; bases not matched to a gene: 4. The CDR3 has 15 residues. CDR1 is LNHNV, CDR2 YYDKDF, per germline (reference sequence). DNA for the CDR3: TGTGCCACCAGCAGAGCACAGGGGATAACCGGGGAGCTGTTTTTT. This encodes CATSRAQGITGELFF.

There are many counts of this clonotype. The genes are TRBV7-2 and TRBJ2-1; 12 bases map to TRBD2. V trimming: 1 base; J trimming: 9 bases; junction bases outside the gene matches: 4. CDR3 length: 15 residues. Germline V gives CDR1 SGHTA, CDR2 FQGNSA. CDR3 sequence (DNA): TGTGCCAGCAGCTTAGGGACTAGCGGGATAGGTGAGCAGTTCTTC. The encoded protein is CASSLGTSGIGEQFF.

The chain recombines TRBV28 with TRBJ1-5; possibly TRBD1 for D (5 bases). V lost 4 bases to trimming and J lost 2 bases, with 12 bases between them. CDR1 and CDR2 (germline): MDHEN, SYDVKM. The CDR3 is made up of 15 amino acids. The CDR3 sequence: CASSWGTPGNQPQHF. In nucleotides, the CDR3 is TGTGCCAGCAGTTGGGGGACCCCGGGCAATCAGCCCCAGCATTTT. Drawing the rest from reference TRBV28 and TRBJ1-5, the complete variable domain is DVKVTQSSRYLVKRTGEKVFLECVQDMDHENMFWYRQDPGLGLRLIYFSYDVKMKEKGDIPEGYSVSREKKERFSLILESASTNQTSMYLCASSWGTPGNQPQHFGDGTRLSIL.